The next 25 T cell receptor beta chains were all read from a single sample in a study of blood T cell repertoires in COVID-19. Assay: immunoSEQ multiplex PCR; the TCRdb copy retains only in-frame clones and omits some. The sample yields a few hundred thousand clones, approximately 90% seen once. The sample consisted of peripheral blood. The receptors come from an older woman with acute or convalescent COVID-19.

A few counts support this clone. The J gene is TRBJ2-7, the V gene TRBV29-1, with D possibly TRBD2 on 5 matching bases. CDR1 and CDR2 (germline): SQVTM, ANQGSEA. The CDR3 loop spans 13 amino acids. V lost 2 bases, J lost 3 bases, and 11 bases lay in between. The CDR3 loop reads CSVERTGSYEQYF. CDR3 sequence (DNA): TGCAGCGTTGAAAGAACGGGGAGCTACGAGCAGTACTTC.

J is TRBJ1-2 and V is TRBV28; unclear D gene. V was cut by 6 bases and J by 4 bases, with 15 bases left in between. The germline V gene has CDR1 MDHEN and CDR2 SYDVKM. This CDR3 spans 14 amino acids. The CDR3 region is CASSLFAYGYGYTF. In nucleotides, the CDR3 is TGTGCCAGCAGCCTTTTCGCTTACGGCTATGGCTACACCTTC.

CDR3 in DNA: TGTGCCAGCTCACCACAGGGGTCCTCGAACACTGAAGCTTTCTTT. Translation: CASSPQGSSNTEAFF. The rearrangement joins TRBV18 to TRBJ1-1; a weak D match, TRBD1 (5 bases). V lost 1 base and J lost 1, with 10 bases in between. The CDR3 runs to 15 residues. Germline lookup yields CDR1 KGHSH and CDR2 LQKENI.

The chain combines TRBV4-2 with TRBJ2-5, with TRBD1 matching 12 bases. V shed 1 base, J shed 5 bases, and the junction held 2 bases outside the gene matches. Germline V gives CDR1 LGHNA, CDR2 YNFKEQ. The CDR3 runs to 15 residues. CDR3 nucleotide sequence: TGTGCCAGCAGCCAAGTAGGGACAGGGGGCGAGACCCAGTACTTC. Protein product: CASSQVGTGGETQYF.

The table lists this clone with a count of one. The chain links TRBV3-1 (or the pseudogene TRBV3-2) to TRBJ2-5; 8 nucleotides align to TRBD2. The V gene end was trimmed by 4 bases and the J gene end by 5 bases; junction bases not matched to a gene: 6. The CDR3 is 14 residues long. CDR1 LGHDT and CDR2 YNNKEL come from the germline V gene (reference sequence). The CDR3 here is CASSPGGGTETQYF. As DNA, the CDR3 is TGTGCCAGCAGCCCCGGGGGGGGTACGGAGACCCAGTACTTC.

The sample holds one count of this clone. This chain uses TRBV7-2 with TRBJ2-2; D not certain. The germline V gene encodes CDR1 SGHTA and CDR2 FQGNSA. This CDR3 comprises 14 residues. Trimming took 2 bases from V and 6 from J, leaving 10 bases between them. The CDR3 bases are TGTGCCAGCAGCTTAAGGAGTACCCCCGGGGAGCTGTTTTTT. This sequence encodes CASSLRSTPGELFF.

This chain joins TRBV3-1 (or the pseudogene TRBV3-2) and TRBJ2-7; D is uncertain. Germline V gene lookup returns CDR1 LGHDT and CDR2 YNNKEL (reference sequence). Trimming stripped 3 bases from V and 4 bases from J, with 7 bases between. The CDR3 spans 12 residues. The CDR3 loop is CASSHGVYEQYF. The CDR3 DNA reads as TGTGCCAGCAGCCATGGAGTGTACGAGCAGTACTTC.

This clone was seen a few times. The gene calls are TRBV5-1 and TRBJ1-3, with 9 bases fitting TRBD1. Trimming cost V 5 bases and J 4 bases; bases outside gene matches: 4. Germline lookup yields CDR1 SGHRS and CDR2 YFSETQ. The CDR3 covers 14 residues. The CDR3 is CASRTGTGGNTIYF. CDR3 bases: TGCGCCAGCAGAACCGGGACAGGGGGAAACACCATATATTTT.

The gene calls are TRBV6-1 and TRBJ1-1; 7 bases line up with TRBD1. The CDR3 has 17 amino acids. Germline values: CDR1 MNHNS, CDR2 SASEGT. The junction had 14 bases not matched to a gene; V was cut back by 3 bases and J by 4 bases. CDR3 in amino acids: CASSDPHFDRVGTEAFF. The DNA of the CDR3 is TGTGCCAGCAGTGACCCACACTTCGACAGGGTAGGCACTGAAGCTTTCTTT.

This chain uses TRBV4-2 with TRBJ2-5; 9 nucleotides line up with TRBD1. The assigned J gene may be wrong: the sequence end matches TRBJ2-7 better. CDR1 and CDR2 from the germline V gene are LGHNA and YNFKEQ. This CDR3 comprises 14 residues. DNA of the CDR3: TGTGCCAGCAGCCAGACAGGGGGAGGCTACGAGCAGTACTTC. It specifies CASSQTGGGYEQYF.

V usage is TRBV2 and J usage is TRBJ1-5; D is uncertain. Germline V gene sequence: CDR1 SNHLY, CDR2 FYNNEI. The V and J ends lost 6 bases and 1 base respectively, with 16 bases between them. CDR3 size: 16 residues. The CDR3 region is CASSEAGLASNQPQHF. The CDR3 DNA reads as TGTGCCAGCAGCGAGGCCGGACTCGCGAGCAATCAGCCCCAGCATTTT.

The gene calls are TRBV7-9 and TRBJ1-1, with 8 bases that match TRBD1. The CDR3 spans 14 residues. Per the germline V gene, CDR1 is SEHNR and CDR2 is FQNEAQ (reference sequence). Trimming took 5 bases from V and 7 from J; bases not matched to a gene: 9. In DNA, the CDR3 is TGTGCCAGCAGCCCACCGGACAGGGCGTTTGAAGCTTTCTTT. Encoded protein: CASSPPDRAFEAFF. The full variable domain, with the rest looked up from reference TRBV7-9 and TRBJ1-1, is DTGVSQNPRHKITKRGQNVTFRCDPISEHNRLYWYRQTLGQGPEFLTYFQNEAQLEKSRLLSDRFSAERPKGSFSTLEIQRTEQGDSAMYLCASSPPDRAFEAFFGQGTRLTVV.

The rearrangement joins TRBV6-5 to TRBJ2-5; no reliable D call. Germline V gene sequence: CDR1 MNHEY, CDR2 SVGAGI. The V end lost 6 bases, the J end lost 2 bases, and 7 bases lay between the germline ends. This CDR3 is built from 12 residues. CDR3 sequence: CASRARQETQYF. DNA for the CDR3: TGTGCCAGCAGGGCAAGACAAGAGACCCAGTACTTC.

The chain recombines TRBV6-5 with TRBJ1-6; 8 positions agree with TRBD1. This CDR3 region has 15 residues. Germline V CDR1 and CDR2: MNHEY, SVGAGI. The V gene end was trimmed by 6 bases and the J gene end by 10 bases; junction bases not matched to a gene: 11. The CDR3 protein is CASSQITRGQSPLHF. CDR3 coding DNA: TGTGCCAGCAGCCAGATTACCAGGGGGCAATCACCCCTCCACTTT.

The table lists this clone with a count of one. The chain joins TRBV28 to TRBJ1-4; a possible D gene is TRBD1 (5 bases). The CDR3 consists of 11 residues. The germline CDR1 and CDR2 sequences are MDHEN and SYDVKM. V lost 5 bases, J lost 10 bases, and 8 bases lay in between. The CDR3 sequence: CASSGAGKLFF. The DNA of the CDR3 is TGTGCCAGCAGTGGGGCTGGAAAACTGTTTTTT.

V and J are TRBV4-2 and TRBJ2-1; TRBD2 agrees at 9 bases. This CDR3 spans 17 amino acids. The junction had 11 bases not matched to a gene; V was cut back by 1 base and J by 7 bases. Per the germline V gene, CDR1 is LGHNA and CDR2 is YNFKEQ. CDR3 sequence (DNA): TGTGCCAGCAGCCAAGTTACGGCGGGAGGGCCCTCAAATGAGCAGTTCTTC. It is translated as CASSQVTAGGPSNEQFF.

The chain employs TRBV7-3 and TRBJ2-3; 10 bases match TRBD2. The germline gives CDR1 SGHTA, CDR2 FQGTGA. The CDR3 is 16 residues long. With 5 bases clipped from V and 2 bases from J, the junction kept 7 bases outside the gene matches. The DNA for the CDR3 is TGTGCCAGCAGCACCGTGAGCGGGGGGGCCACAGATACGCAGTATTTT. Protein sequence: CASSTVSGGATDTQYF.

The gene calls are TRBV29-1 and TRBJ1-1, with D perhaps matching TRBD1 (6 bases). The germline V gene has CDR1 SQVTM and CDR2 ANQGSEA. This CDR3 comprises 14 residues. Trimming cost V 5 bases and J 4 bases, with 17 bases left between them. The CDR3 DNA is TGCAGCGTTCTAGGGCCGGGGGGCGTCACTGAAGCTTTCTTT. The encoded protein is CSVLGPGGVTEAFF.

V usage is TRBV5-6 and J usage is TRBJ1-3; the D is unclear. Trimming stripped 2 bases from V and 2 bases from J, with 8 bases between. The germline V gene encodes CDR1 SGHDT and CDR2 YYEEEE. The CDR3 runs to 14 residues. Here the CDR3 reads CASSFGGTGNTIYF. As DNA, the CDR3 is TGTGCCAGCAGCTTCGGAGGTACTGGAAACACCATATATTTT.

The CDR3 nucleotides read TGTGCCAGCAGCAGGACTAGCGGGCCCCAGGGGCATGAGCAGTTCTTC. This sequence encodes CASSRTSGPQGHEQFF. The chain is built from TRBV11-2 and TRBJ2-1; TRBD2 matches at 11 bases. Germline loops: CDR1 SGHAT, CDR2 FQNNGV. J lost 8 bases, V lost 5 bases, and 11 bases had no gene match. CDR3 size: 16 residues.

The chain carries TRBV7-8 and TRBJ1-5; the D is unclear. The CDR3 sequence is 15 residues long. Per the germline V gene, CDR1 is SGHVS and CDR2 is FQNEAQ. V dropped 1 base and J dropped 1 base, with 8 bases sitting between them. The CDR3 sequence is CASSLGPGSNQPQHF. Written as DNA, the CDR3 is TGTGCCAGCAGCTTAGGCCCCGGGAGCAATCAGCCCCAGCATTTT.

The chain joins TRBV23-1 to TRBJ1-5, with TRBD1 identical over 10 bases. TRBV23-1 is designated an ORF whose function remains uncertain. The CDR3 runs 17 residues. Trimming took 2 bases from V and 7 from J; bases not matched to a gene: 11. CDR3 nucleotides: TGCGCCAGCAGTCAACTCCGGGACAGGGGAAGGAGACAGCCCCAGCATTTT. Translation: CASSQLRDRGRRQPQHF.

The J gene is TRBJ2-2, the V gene TRBV6-5, with D maybe TRBD1 (6 bases). Germline CDR1 reads MNHEY; CDR2 reads SVGAGI. The CDR3 is made up of 15 amino acids. Trimming took 9 bases from V and 0 from J, leaving 14 bases between them. CDR3 nucleotides: TGTGCCAGTCTACAAGGGACAACGAACACCGGGGAGCTGTTTTTT. Translating it yields CASLQGTTNTGELFF.

The chain has TRBV6-2 or TRBV6-3 and TRBJ2-5, with 12 bases matching TRBD2. The CDR3 is 16 amino acids. Unmatched junction bases numbered 8, after V lost 4 bases and J lost 5 bases. CDR1 and CDR2 (germline): MNHEY, SVGEGT. The CDR3 nucleotides read TGTGCCAGCAGTTTTCTAGCGGGGGGGCCAGGGGAGACCCAGTACTTC. Translating gives CASSFLAGGPGETQYF.

The chain recombines TRBV21-1 with TRBJ2-7; TRBD2, the table's D call, was not compared with the DNA. TRBV21-1 is shown as a pseudogene. This CDR3 is built from 16 residues. CDR3 in DNA: TGTGCCAGCAGCAAAGTACTAACGGGAGGATCATACGAGCAGTACTTC. Residues: CASSKVLTGGSYEQYF.